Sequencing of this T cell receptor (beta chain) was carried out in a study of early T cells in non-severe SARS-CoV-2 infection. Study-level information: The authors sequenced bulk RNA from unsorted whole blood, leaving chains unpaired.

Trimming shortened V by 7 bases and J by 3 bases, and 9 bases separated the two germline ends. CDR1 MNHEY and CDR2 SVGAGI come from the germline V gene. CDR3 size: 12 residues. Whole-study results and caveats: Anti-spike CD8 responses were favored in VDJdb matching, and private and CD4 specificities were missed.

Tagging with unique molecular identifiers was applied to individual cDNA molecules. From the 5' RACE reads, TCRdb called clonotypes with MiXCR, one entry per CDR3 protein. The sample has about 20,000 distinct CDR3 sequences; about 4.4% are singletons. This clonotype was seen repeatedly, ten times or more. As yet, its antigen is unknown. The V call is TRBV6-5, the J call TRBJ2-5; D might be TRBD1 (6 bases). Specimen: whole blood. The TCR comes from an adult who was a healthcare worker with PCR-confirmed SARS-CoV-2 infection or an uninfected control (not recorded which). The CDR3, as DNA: TGTGCCAGCACCAGGACAGAAGAGACCCAGTACTTC. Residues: CASTRTEETQYF.